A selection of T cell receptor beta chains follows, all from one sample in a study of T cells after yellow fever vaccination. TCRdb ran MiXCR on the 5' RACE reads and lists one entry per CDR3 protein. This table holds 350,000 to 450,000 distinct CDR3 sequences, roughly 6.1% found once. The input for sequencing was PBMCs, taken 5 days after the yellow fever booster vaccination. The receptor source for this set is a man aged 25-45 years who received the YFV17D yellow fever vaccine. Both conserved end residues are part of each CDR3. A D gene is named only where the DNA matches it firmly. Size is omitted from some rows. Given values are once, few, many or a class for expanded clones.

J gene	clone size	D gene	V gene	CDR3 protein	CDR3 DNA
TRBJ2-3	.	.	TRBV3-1	CASSREDQGTDTQYF	TGTGCCAGCAGCCGCGAGGACCAAGGCACAGATACGCAGTATTTT
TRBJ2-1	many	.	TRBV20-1	CSAHNSGYNEQFF	TGCAGTGCTCACAATAGCGGATACAATGAGCAGTTCTTC
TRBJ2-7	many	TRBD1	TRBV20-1	CSAKTGGPYEQYF	TGCAGTGCTAAGACAGGGGGCCCCTACGAGCAGTACTTC
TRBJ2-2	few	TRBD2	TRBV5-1	CASSSGTSGIVGELFF	TGCGCCAGCAGCTCCGGGACTAGCGGGATTGTCGGGGAGCTGTTTTTT
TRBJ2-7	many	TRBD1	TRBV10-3	CATGQGQYEQYF	TGTGCCACCGGACAGGGGCAGTACGAGCAGTACTTC
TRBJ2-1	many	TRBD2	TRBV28	CASSLAPGLAGYNEQFF	TGTGCCAGCAGTTTAGCCCCGGGACTAGCGGGCTACAATGAGCAGTTCTTC
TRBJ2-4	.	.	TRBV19	CASSTPGQKNIQYF	TGTGCCAGTAGTACGCCGGGGCAAAAAAACATTCAGTACTTC
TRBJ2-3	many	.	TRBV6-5	CASSYSRTADTQYF	TGTGCCAGCAGTTACTCTCGGACGGCAGATACGCAGTATTTT
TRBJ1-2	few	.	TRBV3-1	CASSQDFGTYGYTF	TGTGCCAGCAGCCAAGACTTCGGTACCTATGGCTACACCTTC
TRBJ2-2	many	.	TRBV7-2	CASSLTAAWTGELFF	TGTGCCAGCAGCTTAACGGCGGCGTGGACCGGGGAGCTGTTTTTT
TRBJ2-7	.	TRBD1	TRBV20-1	CSARYLGTGGYEQYF	TGCAGTGCTAGATACCTCGGGACAGGCGGCTACGAGCAGTACTTC
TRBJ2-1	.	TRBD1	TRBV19	CASSIKRNRGYNEQFF	TGTGCCAGTAGTATAAAACGAAACAGGGGTTACAATGAGCAGTTCTTC
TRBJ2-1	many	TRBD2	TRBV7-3	CASSFSGNTYNEQFF	TGTGCCAGCAGCTTTAGCGGGAATACCTACAATGAGCAGTTCTTC
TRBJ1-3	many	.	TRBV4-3	CASSQDWVGGTGNTIYF	TGCGCCAGCAGCCAAGATTGGGTTGGAGGGACTGGAAACACCATATATTTT
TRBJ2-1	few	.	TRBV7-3	CASSLNPPAASSYNEQFF	TGTGCCAGCAGCTTAAACCCTCCAGCGGCATCCTCCTACAATGAGCAGTTCTTC
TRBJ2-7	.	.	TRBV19	CASTPGTARDEQYF	TGTGCCAGTACCCCCGGGACCGCTCGGGACGAGCAGTACTTC
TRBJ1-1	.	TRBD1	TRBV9	CASSVGTGIRYTEAFF	TGTGCCAGCAGCGTGGGGACAGGGATTAGGTACACTGAAGCTTTCTTT
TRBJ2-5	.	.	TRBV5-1	CASSSAPPHQETQYF	TGCGCCAGCAGCTCTGCCCCACCACACCAAGAGACCCAGTACTTC
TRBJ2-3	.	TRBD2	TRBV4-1	CASSQRVTSGSDTQYF	TGCGCCAGCAGCCAGAGGGTTACTAGCGGTTCAGATACGCAGTATTTT
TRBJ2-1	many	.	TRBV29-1	CSVGRESSYNEQFF	TGCAGCGTTGGGAGGGAGAGCTCCTACAATGAGCAGTTCTTC
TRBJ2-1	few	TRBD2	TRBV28	CASSLYDPGTSGGYNEQFF	TGTGCCAGCAGTCTTTACGATCCCGGGACTAGCGGAGGTTACAATGAGCAGTTCTTC
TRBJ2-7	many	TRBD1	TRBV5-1	CASSLQGPHFGITYEQYF	TGCGCCAGCAGCTTACAGGGGCCCCATTTCGGGATAACCTACGAGCAGTACTTC
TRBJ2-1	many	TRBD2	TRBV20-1	CSASLAGGPSYNEQFF	TGCAGTGCTAGCTTAGCGGGAGGGCCCTCCTACAATGAGCAGTTCTTC
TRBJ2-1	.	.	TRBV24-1	CATSPRWGVRNEQFF	TGTGCCACCAGTCCCCGTTGGGGAGTGCGGAATGAGCAGTTCTTC
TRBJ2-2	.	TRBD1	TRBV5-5	CASRPGTAPNTGELFF	TGTGCCAGCAGGCCTGGGACAGCACCGAACACCGGGGAGCTGTTTTTT
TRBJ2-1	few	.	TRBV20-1	CSGGVGNEQFF	TGCAGTGGAGGGGTAGGAAATGAGCAGTTCTTC
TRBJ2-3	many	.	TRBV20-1	CSAPRTDTQYF	TGCAGTGCTCCACGCACAGATACGCAGTATTTT
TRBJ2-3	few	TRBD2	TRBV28	CASSFHQGTKYF	TGTGCCAGCAGTTTCCATCAAGGGACTAAATATTTT
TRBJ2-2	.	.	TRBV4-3	CASSFSRGGGTGELFF	TGCGCCAGCAGCTTCAGTAGAGGAGGAGGGACCGGGGAGCTGTTTTTT
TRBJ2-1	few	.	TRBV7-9	CASSPTGTPGSGGFF	TGTGCCAGCAGCCCTACCGGGACACCGGGGTCAGGCGGTTTCTTC
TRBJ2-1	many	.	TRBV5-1	CASHSWGASYNEQFF	TGCGCCAGCCACTCCTGGGGCGCCTCCTACAATGAGCAGTTCTTC
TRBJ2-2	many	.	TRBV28	CASRVERTHTGELFF	TGTGCCAGCAGGGTGGAGAGAACACACACCGGGGAGCTGTTTTTT